The table lists the clone carrying this T cell receptor (beta chain) with a few counts. What it binds is not known. The data belong to a study of beta chain features in type 1 diabetes. Notes on the study in general: Type 1 diabetes patients showed a moderate but significant shortening of TCRB CDR3s in all four CD4+ subsets.

The CDR3 extends over 15 amino acids. J lost 1 base, V lost 10 bases, and 9 bases had no gene match. Germline V gene lookup returns CDR1 ENHRY and CDR2 SYGVKD. Expressed TCRB transcripts were sequenced, since all the RNA that had been isolated was reverse transcribed. Naive, central memory and regulatory T cell samples yielded some 3.9 million reads on average. Libraries were prepared by immunoSEQ multiplex PCR; TCRdb keeps only in-frame clonotypes and omits some of them. Of hundreds of thousands of clones listed, 11% to 15% are singletons. This sequence originates from a man aged 18 to 29 with type 1 diabetes. This rearrangement joins TRBV10-3 to TRBJ2-5; 10 bases match TRBD2. The sequenced sample was naive CD4+ T cells from blood. The CDR3 loop reads CATLRTSGGQETQYF. The DNA of the CDR3 is TGTGCCACCTTGCGGACTAGCGGAGGCCAAGAGACCCAGTACTTC.